The TCR beta chain described here comes from a study of blood T cell repertoires in COVID-19. Study summary: Samples came from the United States, Italy and Spain, spanning acute and convalescent COVID-19. T cells, B-cell-depleted T cells, or PBMCs supplied cDNA or gDNA.

Under the authors' procedure: Reference gene primer amplification gave nucleated cell count estimates. Libraries were prepared by immunoSEQ multiplex PCR; TCRdb keeps only in-frame clonotypes and omits some of them. V, J and clone size were drawn from that table, and D and trimming were deduced from the DNA. The table lists approximately 45,000 clones, approximately 87% of them singletons. This receptor was taken from a human donor in a cohort sampled during active COVID-19. Material for sequencing was peripheral blood.

The CDR3 nucleotides are TGCGCCAGCAGCCAAGAACCGGGAGCGGGGACTATATACGAGCAGTACTTC. It is translated as CASSQEPGAGTIYEQYF. The V gene is TRBV4-1, the J gene TRBJ2-7; 7 bases align to TRBD2. The V gene's germline CDR1 is MGHRA and CDR2 YSYEKL. CDR3 length: 17 amino acids. With 0 bases clipped from V and 4 bases from J, the junction kept 12 bases outside the gene matches.